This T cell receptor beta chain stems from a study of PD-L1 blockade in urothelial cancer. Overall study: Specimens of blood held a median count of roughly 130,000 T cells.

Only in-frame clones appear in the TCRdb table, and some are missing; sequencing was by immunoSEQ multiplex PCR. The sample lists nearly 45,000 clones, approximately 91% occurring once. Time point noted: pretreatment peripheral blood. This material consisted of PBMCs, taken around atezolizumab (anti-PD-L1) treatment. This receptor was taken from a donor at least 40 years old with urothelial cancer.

CDR3 loop: CASSPPQGAGYGYTF. Here the CDR3 DNA reads TGTGCCAGCTCACCACCGCAGGGGGCGGGCTATGGCTACACCTTC. The chain uses TRBV18 and TRBJ1-2; 8 nucleotides align to TRBD1. The CDR3 has 15 residues. The germline V gene has CDR1 KGHSH and CDR2 LQKENI. Trimming took 0 bases from V and 4 from J; bases not matched to a gene: 4.